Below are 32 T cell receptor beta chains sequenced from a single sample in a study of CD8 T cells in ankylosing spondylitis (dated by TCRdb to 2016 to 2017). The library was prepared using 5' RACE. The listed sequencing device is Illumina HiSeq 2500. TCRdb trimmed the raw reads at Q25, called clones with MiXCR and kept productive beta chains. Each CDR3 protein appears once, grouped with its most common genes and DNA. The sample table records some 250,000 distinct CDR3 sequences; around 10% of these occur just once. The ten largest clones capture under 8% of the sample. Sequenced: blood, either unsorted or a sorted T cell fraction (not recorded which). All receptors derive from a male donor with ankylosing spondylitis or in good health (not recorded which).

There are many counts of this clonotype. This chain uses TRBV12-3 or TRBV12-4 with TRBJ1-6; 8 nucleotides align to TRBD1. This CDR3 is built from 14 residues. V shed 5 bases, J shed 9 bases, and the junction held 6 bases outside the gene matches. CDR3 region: CASSTTGGPSPLHF. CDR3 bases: TGTGCCAGCAGTACAACAGGGGGTCCTTCACCCCTCCACTTT.

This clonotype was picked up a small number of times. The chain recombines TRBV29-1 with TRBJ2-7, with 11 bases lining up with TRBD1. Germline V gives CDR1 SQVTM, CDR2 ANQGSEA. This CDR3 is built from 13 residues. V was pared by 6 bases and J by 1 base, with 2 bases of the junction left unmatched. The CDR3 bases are TGCAGCGTGGGGACAGGGGGATCCTACGAGCAGTACTTC. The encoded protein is CSVGTGGSYEQYF.

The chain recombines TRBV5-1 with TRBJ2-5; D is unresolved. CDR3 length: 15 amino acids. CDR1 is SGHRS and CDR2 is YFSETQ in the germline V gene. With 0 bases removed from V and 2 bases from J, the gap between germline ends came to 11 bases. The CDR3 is CASSLVTVSQETQYF. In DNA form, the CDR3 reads TGCGCCAGCAGCTTGGTGACGGTCTCACAAGAGACCCAGTACTTC.

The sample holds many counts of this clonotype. CDR3 region: CASSIGNRVFNNEQFF. CDR3 coding DNA: TGCGCCAGCAGCATCGGAAACAGGGTGTTTAACAATGAGCAGTTCTTC. V usage is TRBV5-1 and J usage is TRBJ2-1; D may be TRBD1 (6 bases). The CDR3 has 16 amino acids. V was shortened by 4 bases and J by 5 bases, with 19 bases between the two germline ends. Germline loops: CDR1 SGHRS, CDR2 YFSETQ. The full variable domain, in which reference TRBV5-1 and TRBJ2-1 provide the parts outside the CDR3, is KAGVTQTPRYLIKTRGQQVTLSCSPISGHRSVSWYQQTPGQGLQFLFEYFSETQRNKGNFPGRFSGRQFSNSRSEMNVSTLELGDSALYLCASSIGNRVFNNEQFFGPGTRLTVL.

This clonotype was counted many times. CDR3 region: CATAPPGQGWSDTQYF. The CDR3 DNA reads TGTGCCACCGCCCCCCCGGGACAGGGATGGTCAGATACGCAGTATTTT. V and J are TRBV10-3 and TRBJ2-3; 9 bases line up with TRBD1. CDR1 and CDR2 from the germline V gene are ENHRY and SYGVKD. Unmatched junction bases numbered 15, after V lost 10 bases and J lost 4 bases. The length of the CDR3 is 16 residues.

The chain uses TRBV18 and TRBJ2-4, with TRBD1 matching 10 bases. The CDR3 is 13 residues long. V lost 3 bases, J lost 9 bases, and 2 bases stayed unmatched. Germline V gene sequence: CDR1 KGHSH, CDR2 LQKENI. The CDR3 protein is CASSPGTGAIQYF. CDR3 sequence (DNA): TGTGCCAGCTCACCCGGGACAGGGGCCATTCAGTACTTC.

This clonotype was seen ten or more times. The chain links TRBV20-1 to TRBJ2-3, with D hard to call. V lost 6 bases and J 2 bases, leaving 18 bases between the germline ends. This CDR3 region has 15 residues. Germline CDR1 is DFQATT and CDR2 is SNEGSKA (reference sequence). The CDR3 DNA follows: TGCAGTGCCCACCTAATTTCGGGCCTCACAGATACGCAGTATTTT. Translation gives CSAHLISGLTDTQYF.

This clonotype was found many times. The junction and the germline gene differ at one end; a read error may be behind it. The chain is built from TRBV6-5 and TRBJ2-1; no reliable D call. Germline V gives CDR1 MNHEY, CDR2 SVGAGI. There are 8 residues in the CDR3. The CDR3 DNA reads TGTGCCAATTACGTTACGGTCTTC. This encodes CANYVTVF.

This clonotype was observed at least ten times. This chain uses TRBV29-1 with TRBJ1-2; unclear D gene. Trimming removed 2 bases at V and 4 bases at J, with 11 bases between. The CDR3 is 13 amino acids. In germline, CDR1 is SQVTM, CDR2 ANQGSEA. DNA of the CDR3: TGCAGCGTTGAACTCCTCGCGCCCTATGGCTACACCTTC. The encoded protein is CSVELLAPYGYTF.

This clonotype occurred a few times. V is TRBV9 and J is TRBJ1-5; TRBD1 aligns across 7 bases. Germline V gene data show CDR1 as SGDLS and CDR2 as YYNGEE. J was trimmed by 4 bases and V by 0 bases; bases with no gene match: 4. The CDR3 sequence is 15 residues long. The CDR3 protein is CASSVGQGPNQPQHF. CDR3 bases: TGTGCCAGCAGCGTAGGACAGGGACCGAATCAGCCCCAGCATTTT.

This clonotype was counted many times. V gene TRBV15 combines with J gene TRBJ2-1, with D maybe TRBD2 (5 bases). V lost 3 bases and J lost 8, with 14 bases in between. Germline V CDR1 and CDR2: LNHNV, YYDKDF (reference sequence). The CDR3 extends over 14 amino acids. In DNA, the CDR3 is TGTGCCACCAGCAGGAGGTCGGACGGGGATGAGCAGTTCTTC. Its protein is CATSRRSDGDEQFF.

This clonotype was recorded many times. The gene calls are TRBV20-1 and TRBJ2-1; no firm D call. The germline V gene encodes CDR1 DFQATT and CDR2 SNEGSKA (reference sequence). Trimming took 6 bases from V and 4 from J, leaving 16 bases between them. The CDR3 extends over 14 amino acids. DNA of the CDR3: TGCAGTGCCTTCTGGGATTCGGAGTACAATGAGCAGTTCTTC. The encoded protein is CSAFWDSEYNEQFF.

The CDR3 protein is CASSVFTEWDTGELFF. As DNA, the CDR3 is TGTGCCAGCAGCGTGTTCACCGAATGGGACACCGGGGAGCTGTTTTTT. The genes are TRBV5-6 and TRBJ2-2; D not resolved. Looked up from germline, CDR1 is SGHDT and CDR2 is YYEEEE. The CDR3 covers 16 residues. V was cut by 4 bases and J by 3 bases, with 16 bases left in between. The full variable domain, its missing parts supplied by reference TRBV5-6 and TRBJ2-2, is DAGVTQSPTHLIKTRGQQVTLRCSPKSGHDTVSWYQQALGQGPQFIFQYYEEEERQRGNFPDRFSGHQFPNYSSELNVNALLLGDSALYLCASSVFTEWDTGELFFGEGSRLTVL.

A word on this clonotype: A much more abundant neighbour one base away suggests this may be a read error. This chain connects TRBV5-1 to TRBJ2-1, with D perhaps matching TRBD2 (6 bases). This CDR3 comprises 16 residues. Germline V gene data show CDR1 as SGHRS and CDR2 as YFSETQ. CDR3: CASSLALRGAYNEQSF. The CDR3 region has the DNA TGCGCCAGCAGCTTGGCCTTGCGGGGCGCCTACAATGAGCAGTCCTTC. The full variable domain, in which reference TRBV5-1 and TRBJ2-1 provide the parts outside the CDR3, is KAGVTQTPRYLIKTRGQQVTLSCSPISGHRSVSWYQQTPGQGLQFLFEYFSETQRNKGNFPGRFSGRQFSNSRSEMNVSTLELGDSALYLCASSLALRGAYNEQSFGPGTRLTVL.

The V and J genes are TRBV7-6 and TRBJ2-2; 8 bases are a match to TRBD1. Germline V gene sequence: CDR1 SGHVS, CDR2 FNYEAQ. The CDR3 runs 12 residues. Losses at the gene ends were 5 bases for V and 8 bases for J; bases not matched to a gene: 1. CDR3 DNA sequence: TGTGCCAGCAGCCAGGGGGCTGGGGAGCTGTTTTTT. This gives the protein CASSQGAGELFF.

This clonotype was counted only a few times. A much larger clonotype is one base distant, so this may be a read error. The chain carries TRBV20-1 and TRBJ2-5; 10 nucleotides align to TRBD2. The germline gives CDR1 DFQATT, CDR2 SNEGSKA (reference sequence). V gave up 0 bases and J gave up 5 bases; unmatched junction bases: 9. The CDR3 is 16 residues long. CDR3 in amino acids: CSARDPLAGVWETQYF. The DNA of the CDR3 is TGCAGTGCTAGAGATCCTCTAGCGGGAGTCTGGGAGACCCAGTACTTC.

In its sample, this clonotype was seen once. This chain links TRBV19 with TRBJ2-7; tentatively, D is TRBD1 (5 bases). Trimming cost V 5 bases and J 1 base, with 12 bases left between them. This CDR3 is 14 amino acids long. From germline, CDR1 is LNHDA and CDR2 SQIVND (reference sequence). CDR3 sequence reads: CASSEQAGSYEQYF. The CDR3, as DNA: TGTGCCAGTAGTGAACAGGCCGGGTCCTACGAGCAGTACTTC.

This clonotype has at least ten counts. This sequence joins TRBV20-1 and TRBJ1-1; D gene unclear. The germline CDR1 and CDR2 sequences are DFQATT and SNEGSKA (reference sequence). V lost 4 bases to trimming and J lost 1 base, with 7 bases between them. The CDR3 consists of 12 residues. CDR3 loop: CSATSPNTEAFF. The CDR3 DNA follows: TGCAGTGCTACCAGCCCGAACACTGAAGCTTTCTTT.

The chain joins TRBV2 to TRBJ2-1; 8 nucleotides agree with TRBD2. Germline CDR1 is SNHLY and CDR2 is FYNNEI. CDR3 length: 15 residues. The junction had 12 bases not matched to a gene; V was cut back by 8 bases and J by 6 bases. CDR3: CASGHGGVTINEQFF. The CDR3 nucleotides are TGTGCCAGCGGCCACGGGGGGGTAACAATCAATGAGCAGTTCTTC.

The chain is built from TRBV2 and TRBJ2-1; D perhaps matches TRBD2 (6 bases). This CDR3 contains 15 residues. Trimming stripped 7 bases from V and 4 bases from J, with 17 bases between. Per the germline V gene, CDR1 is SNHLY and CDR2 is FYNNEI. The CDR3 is CASTEGGSRYNEQFF. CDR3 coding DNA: TGTGCCAGCACGGAGGGTGGGAGTCGGTACAATGAGCAGTTCTTC. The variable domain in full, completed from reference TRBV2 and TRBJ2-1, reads EPEVTQTPSHQVTQMGQEVILRCVPISNHLYFYWYRQILGQKVEFLVSFYNNEISEKSEIFDDQFSVERPDGSNFTLKIRSTKLEDSAMYFCASTEGGSRYNEQFFGPGTRLTVL.

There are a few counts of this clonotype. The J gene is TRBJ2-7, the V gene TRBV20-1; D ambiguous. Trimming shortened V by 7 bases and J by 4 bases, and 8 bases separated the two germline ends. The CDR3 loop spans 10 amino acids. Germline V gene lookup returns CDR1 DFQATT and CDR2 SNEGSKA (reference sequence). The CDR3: CSGGNYEQYF. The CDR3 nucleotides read TGCAGTGGAGGAAATTACGAGCAGTACTTC.

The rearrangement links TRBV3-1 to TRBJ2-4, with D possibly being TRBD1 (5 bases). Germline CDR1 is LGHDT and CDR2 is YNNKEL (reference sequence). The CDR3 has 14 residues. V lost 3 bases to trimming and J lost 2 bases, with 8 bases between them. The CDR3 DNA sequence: TGTGCCAGCAGCCAGGGGCCCACCAAAAACATTCAGTACTTC. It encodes CASSQGPTKNIQYF.

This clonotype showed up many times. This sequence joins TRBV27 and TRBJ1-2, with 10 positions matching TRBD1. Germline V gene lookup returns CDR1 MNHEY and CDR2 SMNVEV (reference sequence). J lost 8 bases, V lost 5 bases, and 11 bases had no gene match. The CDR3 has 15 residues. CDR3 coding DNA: TGTGCCAGCAGTCTTCTAATGGGACAGGGGTCAGGCTACACCTTC. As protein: CASSLLMGQGSGYTF.

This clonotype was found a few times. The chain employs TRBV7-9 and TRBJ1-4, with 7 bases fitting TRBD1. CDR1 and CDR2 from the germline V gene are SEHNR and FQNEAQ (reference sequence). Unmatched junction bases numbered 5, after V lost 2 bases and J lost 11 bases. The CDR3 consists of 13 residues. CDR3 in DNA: TGTGCCAGCAGCTTAACGGGACAGTCCAAACTGTTTTTT. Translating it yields CASSLTGQSKLFF.

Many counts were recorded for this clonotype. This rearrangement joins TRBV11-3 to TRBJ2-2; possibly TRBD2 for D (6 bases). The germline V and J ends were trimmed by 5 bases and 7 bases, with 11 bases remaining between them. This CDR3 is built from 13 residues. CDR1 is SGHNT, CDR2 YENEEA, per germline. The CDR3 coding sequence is TGTGCCAGCAGCCAGACTAGTGGCGGGGAGCTGTTTTTT. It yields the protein CASSQTSGGELFF.

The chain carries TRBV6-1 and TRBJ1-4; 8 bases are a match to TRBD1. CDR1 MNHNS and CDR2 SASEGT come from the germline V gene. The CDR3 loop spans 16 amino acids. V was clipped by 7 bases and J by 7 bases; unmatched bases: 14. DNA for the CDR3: TGTGCCAGCACCCGGACAGGGTCATCTCTAATTGAAAAACTGTTTTTT. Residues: CASTRTGSSLIEKLFF.

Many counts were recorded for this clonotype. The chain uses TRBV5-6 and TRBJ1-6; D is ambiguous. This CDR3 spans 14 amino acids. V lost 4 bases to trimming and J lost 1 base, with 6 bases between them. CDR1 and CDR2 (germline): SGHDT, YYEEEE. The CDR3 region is CASSVRSYNSPLHF. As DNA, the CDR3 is TGTGCCAGCAGCGTGAGGTCCTATAATTCACCCCTCCACTTT.

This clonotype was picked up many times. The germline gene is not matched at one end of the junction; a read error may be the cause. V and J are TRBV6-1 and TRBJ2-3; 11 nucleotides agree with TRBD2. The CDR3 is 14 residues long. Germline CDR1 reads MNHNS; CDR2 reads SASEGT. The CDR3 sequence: CASTTSGNTNTQYF. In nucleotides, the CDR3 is TGTGCCAGCACGACTAGCGGGAACACAAATACGCAGTATTTT.

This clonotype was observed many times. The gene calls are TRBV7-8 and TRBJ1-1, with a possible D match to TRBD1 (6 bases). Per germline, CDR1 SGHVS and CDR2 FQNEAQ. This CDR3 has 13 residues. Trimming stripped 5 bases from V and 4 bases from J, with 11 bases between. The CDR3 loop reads CASSRNRATEAFF. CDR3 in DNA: TGTGCCAGCAGCCGTAACAGGGCCACTGAAGCTTTCTTT.

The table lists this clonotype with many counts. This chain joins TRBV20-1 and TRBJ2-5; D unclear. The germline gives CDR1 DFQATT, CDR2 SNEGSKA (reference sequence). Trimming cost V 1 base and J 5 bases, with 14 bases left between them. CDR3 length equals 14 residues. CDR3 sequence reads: CSARVELGVETQYF. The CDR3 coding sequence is TGCAGTGCTAGAGTAGAACTCGGAGTGGAGACCCAGTACTTC.

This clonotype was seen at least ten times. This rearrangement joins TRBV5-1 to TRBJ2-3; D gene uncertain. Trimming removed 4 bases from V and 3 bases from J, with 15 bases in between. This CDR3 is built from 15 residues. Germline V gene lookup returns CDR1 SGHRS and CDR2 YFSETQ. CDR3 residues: CASSENTRRTDTQYF. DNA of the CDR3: TGCGCCAGCAGCGAAAACACGCGGAGAACAGATACGCAGTATTTT.

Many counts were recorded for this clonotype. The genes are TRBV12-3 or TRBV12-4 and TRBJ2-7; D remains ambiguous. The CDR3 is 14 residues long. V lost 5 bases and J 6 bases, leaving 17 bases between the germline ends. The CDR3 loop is CASSPDRQTVEQYF. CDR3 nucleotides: TGTGCCAGCAGTCCAGACCGTCAGACCGTCGAGCAGTACTTC.